This T cell receptor (beta chain) was identified during a study of neurological immune-mediated disorders. Synthesis of cDNA was performed by 5'RACE using 10-nucleotide random UMIs. Each CDR3 protein gets one entry after TCRdb re-called the 5' RACE reads with MiXCR. Of approximately 89,000 distinct CDR3 sequences in the sample, 13% are singletons; the top ten hold around 5%. Time point of the sample: longitudinal time-point 2. PBMCs stored at -80 C, numbering 2 million, were the origin of the unsorted libraries. This CDR3 region has 13 residues. CDR1 and CDR2 (germline): SGHRS, YFSETQ. By share, this clonotype ranks as medium-sized (0.01 to 0.1%). A junction boundary mismatches the germline segment, possibly from a read error.

The J gene is TRBJ1-1, the V gene TRBV5-1; D might be TRBD1 (5 bases). The source is a female donor with HTLV-1-associated myelopathy (HAM/TSP). The material sequenced was PBMCs. In nucleotides, the CDR3 is TGTGCCAGCAGCTTGGGGGTGAACACTGAAGCTTTCTTT. Amino acids: CASSLGVNTEAFF.